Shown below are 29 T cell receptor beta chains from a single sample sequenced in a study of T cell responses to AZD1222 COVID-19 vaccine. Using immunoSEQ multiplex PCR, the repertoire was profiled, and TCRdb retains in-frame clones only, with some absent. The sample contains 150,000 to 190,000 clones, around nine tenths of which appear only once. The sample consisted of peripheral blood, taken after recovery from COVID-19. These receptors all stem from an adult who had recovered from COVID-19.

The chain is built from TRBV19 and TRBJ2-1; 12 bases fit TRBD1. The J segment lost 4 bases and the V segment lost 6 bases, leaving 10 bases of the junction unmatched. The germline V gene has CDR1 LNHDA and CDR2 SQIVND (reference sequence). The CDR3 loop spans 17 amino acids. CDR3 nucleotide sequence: TGTGCCAGTAGATTTGAGCCGGGACAGGGGGCTTACAATGAGCAGTTCTTC. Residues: CASRFEPGQGAYNEQFF.

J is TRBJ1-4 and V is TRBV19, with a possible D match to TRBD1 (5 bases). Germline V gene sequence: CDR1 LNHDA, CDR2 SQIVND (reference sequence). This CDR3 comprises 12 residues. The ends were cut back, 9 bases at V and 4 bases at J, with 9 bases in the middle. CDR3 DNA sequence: TGTGCCAGCGGGGGGGGTAATGAAAAACTGTTTTTT. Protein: CASGGGNEKLFF.

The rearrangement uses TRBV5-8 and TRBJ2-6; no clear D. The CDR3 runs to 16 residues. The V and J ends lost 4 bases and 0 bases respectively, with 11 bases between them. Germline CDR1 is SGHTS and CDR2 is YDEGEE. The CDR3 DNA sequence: TGTGCCAGCAGCCCCCGCGGCGGCTCTGGGGCCAACGTCCTGACTTTC. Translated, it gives CASSPRGGSGANVLTF.

The DNA of the CDR3 is TGCGCCAGCAGCCAACTTGGACAGCCCTCAGAGTCGACCCACGAGCAGTACTTC. Translating gives CASSQLGQPSESTHEQYF. This chain connects TRBV4-3 to TRBJ2-7, with TRBD1 as a possible D gene (6 bases). CDR1 LGHNA and CDR2 YSLEER come from the germline V gene. V dropped 2 bases and J dropped 5 bases, with 25 bases sitting between them. The CDR3 is 18 residues long.

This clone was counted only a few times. The CDR3 DNA reads as TGTGCAAGTCGCCTAGAGAACACCGGGGAGCTGTTTTTT. Translated, it gives CASRLENTGELFF. The V call is TRBV12-2, the J call TRBJ2-2. TRBV12-2 is deemed a pseudogene. This CDR3 comprises 13 residues.

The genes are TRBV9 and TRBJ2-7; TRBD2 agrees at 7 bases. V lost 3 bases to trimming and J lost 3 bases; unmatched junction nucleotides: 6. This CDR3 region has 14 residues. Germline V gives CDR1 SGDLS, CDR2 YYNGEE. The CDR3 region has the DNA TGTGCCAGCAGCGCGGGACTAACCGTCTACGAGCAGTACTTC. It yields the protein CASSAGLTVYEQYF.

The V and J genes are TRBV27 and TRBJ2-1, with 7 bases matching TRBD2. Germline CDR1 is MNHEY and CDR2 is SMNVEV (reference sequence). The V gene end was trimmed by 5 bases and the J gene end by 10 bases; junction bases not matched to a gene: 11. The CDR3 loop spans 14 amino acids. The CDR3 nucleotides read TGTGCCAGCAGTCGCCTCTCGCGGGAGAGCGAGCAGTTCTTC. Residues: CASSRLSRESEQFF.

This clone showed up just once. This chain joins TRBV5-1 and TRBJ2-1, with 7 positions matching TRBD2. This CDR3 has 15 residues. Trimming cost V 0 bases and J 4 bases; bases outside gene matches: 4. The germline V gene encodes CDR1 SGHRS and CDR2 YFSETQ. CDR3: CASSLGTSLYNEQFF. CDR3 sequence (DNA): TGCGCCAGCAGCTTGGGGACTAGTCTTTACAATGAGCAGTTCTTC.

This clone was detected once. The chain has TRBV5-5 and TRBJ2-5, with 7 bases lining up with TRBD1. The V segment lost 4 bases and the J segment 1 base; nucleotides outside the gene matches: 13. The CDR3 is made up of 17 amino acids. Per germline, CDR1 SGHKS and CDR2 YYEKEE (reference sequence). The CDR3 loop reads CASSPLGTDLLQETQYF. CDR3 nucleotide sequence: TGTGCCAGCAGCCCACTGGGGACAGACCTACTCCAAGAGACCCAGTACTTC.

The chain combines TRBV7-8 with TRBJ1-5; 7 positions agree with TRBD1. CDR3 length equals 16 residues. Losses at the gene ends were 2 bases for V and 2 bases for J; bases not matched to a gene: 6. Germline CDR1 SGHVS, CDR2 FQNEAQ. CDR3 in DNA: TGTGCCAGCAGCTTATTTCGACAGGGTGGCAATCAGCCCCAGCATTTT. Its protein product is CASSLFRQGGNQPQHF.

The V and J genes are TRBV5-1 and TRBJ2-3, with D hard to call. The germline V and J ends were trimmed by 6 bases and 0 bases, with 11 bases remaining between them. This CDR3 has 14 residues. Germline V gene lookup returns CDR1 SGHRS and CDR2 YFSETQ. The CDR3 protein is CASTPSESTDTQYF. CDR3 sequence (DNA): TGCGCCAGCACCCCCAGCGAGAGCACAGATACGCAGTATTTT.

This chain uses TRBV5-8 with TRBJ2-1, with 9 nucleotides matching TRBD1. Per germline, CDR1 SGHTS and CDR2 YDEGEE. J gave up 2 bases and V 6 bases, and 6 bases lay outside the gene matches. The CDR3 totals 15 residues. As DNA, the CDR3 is TGTGCCAGCACCGAGGGGACAGGGACCTACAATGAGCAGTTCTTC. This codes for CASTEGTGTYNEQFF.

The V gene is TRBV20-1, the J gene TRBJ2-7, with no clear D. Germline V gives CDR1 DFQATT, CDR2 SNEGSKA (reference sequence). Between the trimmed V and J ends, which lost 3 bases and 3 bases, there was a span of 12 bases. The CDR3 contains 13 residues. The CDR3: CSASGLVRYEQYF. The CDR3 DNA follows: TGCAGTGCTAGTGGCCTAGTTCGCTACGAGCAGTACTTC.

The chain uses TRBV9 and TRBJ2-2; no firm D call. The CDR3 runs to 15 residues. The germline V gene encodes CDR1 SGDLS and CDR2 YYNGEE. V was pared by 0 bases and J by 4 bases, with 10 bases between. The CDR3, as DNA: TGTGCCAGCAGCGTAGTCTGGGGTTCCACCGGGGAGCTGTTTTTT. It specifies CASSVVWGSTGELFF.

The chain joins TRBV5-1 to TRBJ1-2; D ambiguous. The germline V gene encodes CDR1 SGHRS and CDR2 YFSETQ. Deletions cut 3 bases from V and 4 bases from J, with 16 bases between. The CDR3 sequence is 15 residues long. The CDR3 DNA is TGCGCCAGCAGCTCGGCGGAGGGAGCTGTCTATGGCTACACCTTC. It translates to CASSSAEGAVYGYTF. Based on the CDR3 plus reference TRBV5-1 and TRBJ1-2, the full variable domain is KAGVTQTPRYLIKTRGQQVTLSCSPISGHRSVSWYQQTPGQGLQFLFEYFSETQRNKGNFPGRFSGRQFSNSRSEMNVSTLELGDSALYLCASSSAEGAVYGYTFGSGTRLTVV.

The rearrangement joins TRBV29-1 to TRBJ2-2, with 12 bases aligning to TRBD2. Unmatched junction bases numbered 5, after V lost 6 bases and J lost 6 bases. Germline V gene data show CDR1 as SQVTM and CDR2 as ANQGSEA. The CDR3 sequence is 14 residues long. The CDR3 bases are TGCAGCGTGACTAGCGGGAGTACGTCCGGGGAGCTGTTTTTT. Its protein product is CSVTSGSTSGELFF.

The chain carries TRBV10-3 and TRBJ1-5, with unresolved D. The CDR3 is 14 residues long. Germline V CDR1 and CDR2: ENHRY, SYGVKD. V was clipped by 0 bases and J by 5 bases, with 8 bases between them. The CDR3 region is CAISESGGYQPQHF. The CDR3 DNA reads TGTGCCATCAGTGAGTCAGGCGGATATCAGCCCCAGCATTTT.

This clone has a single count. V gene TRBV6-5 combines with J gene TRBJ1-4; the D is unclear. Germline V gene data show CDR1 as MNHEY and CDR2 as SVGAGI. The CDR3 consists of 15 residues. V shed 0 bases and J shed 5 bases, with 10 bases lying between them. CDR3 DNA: TGTGCCAGCAGTTACTCAGGCAAGAGAAATGAAAAACTGTTTTTT. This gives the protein CASSYSGKRNEKLFF.

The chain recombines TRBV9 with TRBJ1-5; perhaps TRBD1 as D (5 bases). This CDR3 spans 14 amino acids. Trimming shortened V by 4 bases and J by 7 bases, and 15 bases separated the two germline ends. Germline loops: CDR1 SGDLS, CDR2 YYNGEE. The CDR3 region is CASSPDLGVQPQHF. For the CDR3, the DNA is TGTGCCAGCAGCCCCGACCTAGGGGTACAGCCCCAGCATTTT.

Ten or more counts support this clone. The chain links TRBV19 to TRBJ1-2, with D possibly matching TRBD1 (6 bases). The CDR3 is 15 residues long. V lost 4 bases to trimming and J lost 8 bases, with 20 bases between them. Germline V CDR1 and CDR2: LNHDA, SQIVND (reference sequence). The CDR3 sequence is CASSTIAGTPEGYTF. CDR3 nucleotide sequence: TGTGCCAGTAGTACTATAGCCGGGACACCCGAGGGCTACACCTTC.

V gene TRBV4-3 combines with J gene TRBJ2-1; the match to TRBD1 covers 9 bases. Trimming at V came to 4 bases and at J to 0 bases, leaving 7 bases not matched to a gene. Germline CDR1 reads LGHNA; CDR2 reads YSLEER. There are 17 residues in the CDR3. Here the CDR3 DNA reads TGCGCCAGCAGCCCAAGGACAGGGGTAACCTCCTACAATGAGCAGTTCTTC. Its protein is CASSPRTGVTSYNEQFF.

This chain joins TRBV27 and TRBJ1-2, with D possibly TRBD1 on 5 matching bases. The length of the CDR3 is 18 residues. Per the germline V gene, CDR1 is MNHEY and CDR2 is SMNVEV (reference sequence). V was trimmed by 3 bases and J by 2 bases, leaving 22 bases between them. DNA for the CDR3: TGTGCCAGCAGTTTCGCCCGCCCTCCCGGGACCCCCAACTATGGCTACACCTTC. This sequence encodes CASSFARPPGTPNYGYTF.

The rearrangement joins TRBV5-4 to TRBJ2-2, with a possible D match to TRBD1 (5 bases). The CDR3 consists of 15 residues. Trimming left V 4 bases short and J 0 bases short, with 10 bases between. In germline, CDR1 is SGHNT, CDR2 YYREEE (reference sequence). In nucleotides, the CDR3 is TGTGCCAGCAGCCCCTGGGGCTCGAACACCGGGGAGCTGTTTTTT. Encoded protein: CASSPWGSNTGELFF.

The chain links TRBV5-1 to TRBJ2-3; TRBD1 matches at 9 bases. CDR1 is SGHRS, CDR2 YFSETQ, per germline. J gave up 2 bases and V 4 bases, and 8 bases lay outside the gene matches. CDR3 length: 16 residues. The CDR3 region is CASSTAGQGHTDTQYF. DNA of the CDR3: TGCGCCAGCAGCACGGCTGGACAGGGGCACACAGATACGCAGTATTTT.

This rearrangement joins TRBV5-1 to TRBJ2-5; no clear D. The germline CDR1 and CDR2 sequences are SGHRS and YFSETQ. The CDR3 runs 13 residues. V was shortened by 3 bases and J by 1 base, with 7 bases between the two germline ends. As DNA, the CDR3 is TGCGCCAGCAGCTGGGCCCCCCAAGAGACCCAGTACTTC. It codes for CASSWAPQETQYF.

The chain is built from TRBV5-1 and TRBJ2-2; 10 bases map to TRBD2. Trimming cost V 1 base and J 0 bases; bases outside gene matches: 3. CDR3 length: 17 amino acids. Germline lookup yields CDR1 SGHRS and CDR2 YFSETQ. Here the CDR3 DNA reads TGCGCCAGCAGCTTGAGGACTAGCGGAACGAACACCGGGGAGCTGTTTTTT. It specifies CASSLRTSGTNTGELFF.

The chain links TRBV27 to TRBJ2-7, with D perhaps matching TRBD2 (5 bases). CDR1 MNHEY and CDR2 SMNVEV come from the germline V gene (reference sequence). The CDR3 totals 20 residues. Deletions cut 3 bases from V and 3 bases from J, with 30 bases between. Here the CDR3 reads CASSFPCGLEERVGYYEQYF. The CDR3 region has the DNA TGTGCCAGCAGTTTCCCATGCGGATTGGAGGAACGGGTCGGGTACTACGAGCAGTACTTC.

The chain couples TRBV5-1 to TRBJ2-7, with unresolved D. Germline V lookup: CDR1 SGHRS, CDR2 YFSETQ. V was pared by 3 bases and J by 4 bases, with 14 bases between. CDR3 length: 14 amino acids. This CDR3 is CASSSPGLPYEQYF. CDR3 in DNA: TGCGCCAGCAGCTCTCCGGGCCTGCCGTACGAGCAGTACTTC. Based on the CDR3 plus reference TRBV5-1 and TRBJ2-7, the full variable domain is KAGVTQTPRYLIKTRGQQVTLSCSPISGHRSVSWYQQTPGQGLQFLFEYFSETQRNKGNFPGRFSGRQFSNSRSEMNVSTLELGDSALYLCASSSPGLPYEQYFGPGTRLTVT.

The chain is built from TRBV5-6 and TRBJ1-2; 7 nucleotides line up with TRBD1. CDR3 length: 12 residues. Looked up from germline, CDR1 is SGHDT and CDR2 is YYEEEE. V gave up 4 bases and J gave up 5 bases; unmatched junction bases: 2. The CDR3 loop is CASSPGQYGYTF. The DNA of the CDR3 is TGTGCCAGCAGCCCGGGACAGTATGGCTACACCTTC.